This TCR beta chain stems from a study of T cells after yellow fever vaccination. In the study overall: Fractions containing few cells were prepared with SMART-Seq v4 Ultra Low Input. General study points: Weaker overall, the secondary response nonetheless peaked faster (day 5 versus 15). Only a small proportion of the clonotypes turned up in both the CD4 and the CD8 compartments, likely arising from convergent recombination. The booster response re-showed most primary clones: more than 95% CD4, about 89% CD8.

TCRdb re-called the 5' RACE reads with MiXCR, one entry per CDR3 protein. The sample has hundreds of thousands of distinct CDR3 sequences, 12% seen once. CDR3 size: 15 residues. From germline, CDR1 is ENHRY and CDR2 SYGVKD. V was clipped by 3 bases and J by 7 bases; unmatched bases: 8. To note about this clonotype: Its antigen is as yet unknown.

This receptor was taken from a man aged 25-45 years who received the YFV17D yellow fever vaccine. The sequencing here drew on PBMCs, taken on the day of the yellow fever booster vaccination. This chain uses TRBV10-3 with TRBJ2-1; 8 bases fit TRBD2. The CDR3 nucleotides are TGTGCCATCAGTGACTCAGCGGGAGTTGATAATGAGCAGTTCTTC. Translation gives CAISDSAGVDNEQFF.